This TCR beta chain was observed in a study of vaccination effects on CD4 cells after COVID-19. About the study: Two-dose BNT162b2 or mRNA-1273 vaccination was given to participants.

About this clone: The antigen is undetermined.

TCRdb keeps only in-frame clones here, not all; method: immunoSEQ multiplex PCR. Altogether about 41,000 clones are present, more than 60% being singletons, with the ten largest covering under 30%. Sequencing was preceded by expansion of antigen-specific CD4+ T cells with viral peptide pools in the ViraFEST assay. Upon completion of roughly ten days in culture, CD4+ T cells were isolated. Vaccine recipients had no previous SARS-CoV-2 infection; their nucleocapsid antibodies were negative. Germline-derived CDR1 and CDR2 are LNHNV and YYDKDF (reference sequence). With 0 bases clipped from V and 2 bases from J, the junction kept 4 bases outside the gene matches. This CDR3 spans 16 amino acids.

Sequences were derived from CD4+ T cells from PBMCs cultured with HCoV-OC43 spike peptides, sampled before COVID-19 vaccination. Indicated subset: HCoV-OC43 spike overlapping peptide pool stimulation. The rearrangement uses TRBV15 and TRBJ2-1, with 7 nucleotides matching TRBD2. This TCR came from a human donor who received a COVID-19 vaccine. In nucleotides, the CDR3 is TGTGCCACCAGCAGAGAAGGCGGGAGCCCCTACAATGAGCAGTTCTTC. As protein: CATSREGGSPYNEQFF.